This T cell receptor beta chain emerged from a study of shared clonotypes between healthy human individuals. Turning to the study itself: Used for every donor were three CD4 naive, three CD4 memory, two CD8 naive and one CD8 memory plate.

Only in-frame clones appear in the TCRdb table, and some are missing; sequencing was by immunoSEQ multiplex PCR. The sample shows about 1.1 million clones, roughly 77% of them seen only once. On this clone itself: Antigen unknown.

The germline V gene has CDR1 LNHDA and CDR2 SQIVND (reference sequence). V was clipped by 5 bases and J by 3 bases; unmatched bases: 6. The CDR3 contains 14 residues. Only Caucasian adults living in Nashville, Tennessee served as donors. The study, taken as a whole, reports: Naive subsets tended to show greater estimated richness than memory subsets.

The specimen sequenced was memory CD4+ T cells from PBMCs. Subset denoted: CD45RA-negative fraction. This clonotype was sampled from a young man in good health. Some clones in this sample may be carry-over from other donors' samples. The chain joins TRBV19 to TRBJ1-1, with 7 bases fitting TRBD1. The CDR3 sequence: CASSSTGMDTEAFF. CDR3 bases: TGTGCCAGTAGTTCGACAGGGATGGACACTGAAGCTTTCTTT.